The rows below give T cell receptor beta chains drawn from one sample of a study of Ad26.COV2.S vaccination and SARS-CoV-2 variants. TCRdb keeps only in-frame clones here, not all; method: immunoSEQ multiplex PCR. The sample has approximately 410,000 clones; about 90% are singletons. The sample in question was peripheral blood, obtained in a trial of Ad26.COV2.S vaccine versus placebo. The receptors here all came from a person aged 18-65 years who received the Ad26.COV2.S COVID-19 vaccine or a placebo. CDR3s leave out the opening cysteine and the closing phenylalanine or tryptophan.

V gene	J gene	CDR3 protein
TRBV6-6	TRBJ2-1	ASMSLSYNEQF
TRBV12-3/TRBV12-4	TRBJ2-3	ASKDRVPDTQY
TRBV7-2	TRBJ2-1	ASSLPGGGAYNEQF
TRBV5-6	TRBJ1-2	ASSLEGSNYGYT
TRBV7-2	TRBJ1-2	ASSAAGGESNYGYT
TRBV12-3/TRBV12-4	TRBJ1-2	ATPGERGGGYT
TRBV4-1	TRBJ2-2	ASSQVSVGPYTGELF
TRBV6-5	TRBJ1-6	ASSRRDRGNSPLH
TRBV5-1	TRBJ2-3	ASSFRQGPTDTQY
TRBV27	TRBJ2-6	ASIAGGAGANVLT
TRBV20-1	TRBJ2-3	SASYRGRKTDTQY
TRBV30	TRBJ1-2	AWTSVPNYGYT
TRBV10-2	TRBJ2-5	ASRDRMREETQY
TRBV9	TRBJ2-7	ASSAGSSYEQY
TRBV12-3/TRBV12-4	TRBJ2-1	ASSRGQREQF
TRBV9	TRBJ2-3	ASSPGRGVWSDTQY